In its sample, the clone carrying this T cell receptor beta chain was seen once. Antigen: not known. This record comes from a study of somatic mutations in cytotoxic T cells in rheumatoid arthritis. About the research overall: Patients gave 30 ml EDTA peripheral blood immediately after diagnosis, prior to starting treatment.

This CDR3 is 14 amino acids long. Germline V gene sequence: CDR1 LNHNV, CDR2 YYDKDF (reference sequence). The ends lost 10 bases at V and 7 bases at J; junction bases unmatched: 11. In the source study's methods: The authors compared patient CD8+ clones larger than 1% against published virus-specific TCRB sequences. Only a few of these clones matched. Profiling relied on immunoSEQ multiplex PCR, and the TCRdb table lists in-frame clones only, not all of them. The DNA was the basis for D and trimming; V, J and clone size are from that table. The sample contains some 7,800 clones, about 90% of which appear only once. Overall study findings and caveats: Measured CD8+ T-cell clonality, a value compared between rheumatoid arthritis patients and age-matched healthy controls, did not differ significantly. Rheumatoid arthritis patients, but not healthy controls, exhibited increasing CD8+ clonality with age.

This rearrangement joins TRBV15 to TRBJ2-1; 9 nucleotides line up with TRBD1. This TCR came from a man aged 35-49 years with rheumatoid arthritis. Sequenced: CD8+ T cells sorted from blood. The CDR3 reads CAIGEWDRVNEQFF. CDR3 sequence (DNA): TGTGCCATAGGGGAGTGGGACAGGGTTAATGAGCAGTTCTTC.